The 11 T cell receptor beta chains listed next were all sequenced from one sample in a study of memory CD4+ T cells and cytomegalovirus serostatus. Clones were read by immunoSEQ multiplex PCR, and TCRdb kept only the in-frame ones, dropping some. This repertoire shows just under 40,000 clones, around 84% found once; its top ten account for 0.78%. The sort gate was single viable CD3+CD4+CD8-CD45RO+ cells for memory CD4+ T cells. The sample was memory CD4+ T cells from blood. These receptors all stem from an adult in good health and CMV-seronegative.

The chain has TRBV2 and TRBJ1-5, with TRBD1 identical over 11 bases. The CDR3 has 15 amino acids. CDR1 is SNHLY and CDR2 is FYNNEI in the germline V gene. The V segment lost 6 bases and the J segment 1 base; nucleotides outside the gene matches: 2. CDR3 protein: CASRGQGVSNQPQHF. The DNA of the CDR3 is TGTGCCAGCAGGGGACAGGGGGTAAGCAATCAGCCCCAGCATTTT.

This clone was counted only a few times. In nucleotides, the CDR3 is TGTGCCAGCAGTGAAGCGCCGGGGGTACCCTACAATGAGCAGTTCTTC. It translates to CASSEAPGVPYNEQFF. J is TRBJ2-1 and V is TRBV6-1, with D possibly TRBD2 on 6 matching bases. Germline V gene lookup returns CDR1 MNHNS and CDR2 SASEGT. Trimming shortened V by 0 bases and J by 2 bases, and 11 bases separated the two germline ends. There are 16 residues in the CDR3.

The chain links TRBV20-1 to TRBJ1-2; 7 bases agree with TRBD1. CDR3 size: 11 residues. Germline V CDR1 and CDR2: DFQATT, SNEGSKA (reference sequence). V lost 3 bases to trimming and J lost 9 bases; unmatched junction nucleotides: 4. The CDR3, as DNA: TGCAGTGCTAGTCAGGGGGACCGCTACACCTTC. Residues: CSASQGDRYTF.

The V call is TRBV7-3, the J call TRBJ2-1; TRBD2 matches 15 bases. Germline lookup yields CDR1 SGHTA and CDR2 FQGTGA. V trimming: 8 bases; J trimming: 8 bases; junction bases outside the gene matches: 7. The CDR3 sequence is 15 residues long. This CDR3 reads CASGPGTSGGHEQFF. The DNA for the CDR3 is TGTGCCAGCGGTCCCGGGACTAGCGGGGGGCATGAGCAGTTCTTC. Combining the CDR3 with reference TRBV7-3 and TRBJ2-1 gives the whole variable domain GAGVSQTPSNKVTEKGKYVELRCDPISGHTALYWYRQSLGQGPEFLIYFQGTGAADDSGLPNDRFFAVRPEGSVSTLKIQRTERGDSAVYLCASGPGTSGGHEQFFGPGTRLTVL.

This chain uses TRBV7-2 with TRBJ2-5, with D perhaps TRBD1 (5 bases). From germline, CDR1 is SGHTA and CDR2 FQGNSA. This CDR3 comprises 14 residues. Trimming took 2 bases from V and 3 from J, leaving 10 bases between them. Here the CDR3 reads CASSLRAREETQYF. The DNA for the CDR3 is TGTGCCAGCAGCTTAAGGGCCAGGGAAGAGACCCAGTACTTC. The full variable domain, with the rest looked up from reference TRBV7-2 and TRBJ2-5, is GAGVSQSPSNKVTEKGKDVELRCDPISGHTALYWYRQSLGQGLEFLIYFQGNSAPDKSGLPSDRFSAERTGGSVSTLTIQRTQQEDSAVYLCASSLRAREETQYFGPGTRLLVL.

CDR3 in DNA: TGTGCCAGCAGTGCCCCGGGCAGGCGGGCCGGGGAGCTGTTTTTT. It encodes CASSAPGRRAGELFF. The gene calls are TRBV6-5 and TRBJ2-2, with D maybe TRBD2 (5 bases). Germline CDR1 MNHEY, CDR2 SVGAGI. This CDR3 comprises 15 residues. Deletions cut 5 bases from V and 6 bases from J, with 16 bases between.

The V and J genes are TRBV19 and TRBJ1-5, with D perhaps matching TRBD1 (6 bases). This CDR3 comprises 14 residues. Trimming pared 3 bases from V and 5 bases from J, leaving 11 bases between. Germline loops: CDR1 LNHDA, CDR2 SQIVND (reference sequence). The CDR3: CASSIPQGHQPQHF. The CDR3 bases are TGTGCCAGTAGTATCCCACAGGGCCATCAGCCCCAGCATTTT.

The chain links TRBV11-2 to TRBJ2-7; TRBD1 or TRBD2 may be the D gene (5 bases each). The CDR3 covers 12 residues. Trimming shortened V by 7 bases and J by 3 bases, and 10 bases separated the two germline ends. CDR1 and CDR2 from the germline V gene are SGHAT and FQNNGV. The CDR3 loop is CASKGRDYEQYF. CDR3 nucleotide sequence: TGTGCCAGCAAGGGACGGGACTACGAGCAGTACTTC.

By proportion, this clone is medium-sized. This chain joins TRBV2 and TRBJ1-1; TRBD1 might be the D (5 bases). Germline assignment: CDR1 SNHLY and CDR2 FYNNEI. The CDR3 totals 13 residues. With 8 bases removed from V and 1 base from J, the gap between germline ends came to 11 bases. The CDR3 region is CASEVDRNTEAFF. CDR3 DNA sequence: TGTGCCAGCGAGGTCGACAGGAACACTGAAGCTTTCTTT. The full variable domain, its missing parts supplied by reference TRBV2 and TRBJ1-1, is EPEVTQTPSHQVTQMGQEVILRCVPISNHLYFYWYRQILGQKVEFLVSFYNNEISEKSEIFDDQFSVERPDGSNFTLKIRSTKLEDSAMYFCASEVDRNTEAFFGQGTRLTVV.

The chain carries TRBV12-5 and TRBJ2-1, with TRBD2 matching over 8 bases. CDR1 is LGHNT and CDR2 is FRNRAP in the germline V gene. The CDR3 extends over 16 amino acids. J was trimmed by 8 bases and V by 4 bases; bases with no gene match: 13. The CDR3 here is CASGSHGGGSNDEQFF. The DNA of the CDR3 is TGTGCTAGTGGTTCCCACGGGGGGGGCAGTAACGATGAGCAGTTCTTC.

The chain is built from TRBV7-8 and TRBJ1-1, with TRBD1 matching 7 bases. In germline, CDR1 is SGHVS, CDR2 FQNEAQ. The CDR3 length is 14 residues. V dropped 3 bases and J dropped 3; count of bases not matched to a gene: 4. CDR3 sequence: CASSLGQGDTEAFF. The CDR3 DNA reads as TGTGCCAGCAGCTTGGGGCAGGGGGACACTGAAGCTTTCTTT.